This T cell receptor (beta chain) was captured by sequencing in a study of regulatory T cells in long-lasting Graves disease. Study results and limitations: Favored gene segments in persistent disease were TRBV28, TRBJ1-2 and TRBJ2-5.

Assembly of TCR beta libraries relied on iRepertoire HTBI primers together with Arm-PCR of CDR3 regions. Each CDR3 protein is one row after TCRdb ran MiXCR on the multiplex PCR reads. This table holds around 460,000 distinct CDR3 sequences, roughly 15% found once. The time point is: newly diagnosed GD, antithyroid drugs for less than 3 months. PBMC-derived RNA was used for the TCR library. This clonotype was detected many times. Antigen specificity is unknown. The V end was cut by 5 bases, the J end by 5 bases, with 18 bases between. This CDR3 spans 16 amino acids. CDR1 and CDR2 (germline): SGHAT, FQNNGV. The same data also contributed to another study, on T cells in Graves' hyperthyroidism and ophthalmopathy. That report adds: Stability of Graves' hyperthyroidism was defined as absent ophthalmopathy progression within 18 months. Carried out on the TCR CDR3, a first-round RT-PCR used the HTBI primer set.

Sample: peripheral blood mononuclear cells (PBMCs), taken at new diagnosis, from a patient treated with antithyroid drugs. V gene TRBV11-2 combines with J gene TRBJ1-4; unclear D gene. This receptor was identified in a woman aged 45-65 years with Graves disease. The CDR3 sequence is CASSPTTSWANEKLFF. DNA for the CDR3: TGTGCCAGCAGCCCGACGACTTCTTGGGCCAATGAAAAACTGTTTTTT.